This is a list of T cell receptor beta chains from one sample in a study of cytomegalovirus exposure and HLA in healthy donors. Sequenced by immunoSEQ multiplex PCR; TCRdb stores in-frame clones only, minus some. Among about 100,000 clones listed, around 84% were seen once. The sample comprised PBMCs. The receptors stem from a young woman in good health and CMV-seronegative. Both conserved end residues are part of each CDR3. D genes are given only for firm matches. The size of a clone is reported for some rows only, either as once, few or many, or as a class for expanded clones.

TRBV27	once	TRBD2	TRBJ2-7	CASSLLGEGGYEQYF	TGTGCCAGCAGTTTACTGGGGGAGGGTGGCTACGAGCAGTACTTC
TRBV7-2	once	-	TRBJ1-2	CASSLQGATGYTF	TGTGCCAGCAGCTTACAGGGCGCCACTGGCTACACCTTC
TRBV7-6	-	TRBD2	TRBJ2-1	CASSSLCLMCSGGNSYNEQFF	TGTGCCAGCAGCTCACTTTGTCTAATGTGTAGCGGGGGGAATTCCTACAATGAGCAGTTCTTC
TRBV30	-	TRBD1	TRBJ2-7	CAWSGTASSYEQYF	TGTGCCTGGAGCGGGACAGCATCCTCCTACGAGCAGTACTTC
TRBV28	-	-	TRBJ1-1	CASSPGTEAFF	TGTGCCAGCAGCCCGGGGACTGAAGCTTTCTTT
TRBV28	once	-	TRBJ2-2	CASSLGNSVAGELFF	TGTGCCAGCAGTTTAGGAAATAGCGTTGCCGGGGAGCTGTTTTTT
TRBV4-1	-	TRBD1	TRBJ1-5	CASSQGDSFSPQHF	TGCGCCAGCAGCCAAGGGGACAGCTTTTCGCCCCAGCATTTT
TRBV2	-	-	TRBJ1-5	CASSELRQGDQPQHF	TGTGCCAGCAGTGAACTGAGGCAGGGCGATCAGCCCCAGCATTTT
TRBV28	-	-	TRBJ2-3	CASSLRREGPTQYF	TGTGCCAGCAGTTTACGGCGGGAAGGGCCTACGCAGTATTTT
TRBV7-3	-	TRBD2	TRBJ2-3	CASSPVAGGSTDTQYF	TGTGCCAGCAGCCCCGTAGCGGGAGGTTCCACAGATACGCAGTATTTT
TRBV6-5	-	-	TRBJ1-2	CASSLLGGQGYTF	TGTGCCAGCAGCCTCCTCGGGGGTCAGGGCTACACCTTC
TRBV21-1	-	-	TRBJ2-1	CASSKGGPGGPPYNEQFF	TGTGCCAGCAGCAAAGGAGGGCCGGGGGGCCCTCCCTACAATGAGCAGTTCTTC
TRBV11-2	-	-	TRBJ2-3	CASSRNQADTQYF	TGTGCCAGCAGCCGTAATCAGGCAGATACGCAGTATTTT
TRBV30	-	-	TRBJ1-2	CAWTRLGASGYTF	TGTGCCTGGACCCGTCTGGGGGCTAGCGGTTACACCTTC
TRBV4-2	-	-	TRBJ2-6	CASSQDRGTGANVLTF	TGTGCCAGCAGCCAAGATCGGGGAACTGGGGCCAACGTCCTGACTTTC
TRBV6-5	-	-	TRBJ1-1	CASSPPTQSTEAFF	TGTGCCAGCAGTCCACCGACACAATCCACTGAAGCTTTCTTT
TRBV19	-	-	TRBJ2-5	CASSMTKSGGVETQYF	TGTGCCAGTAGTATGACGAAATCGGGTGGCGTCGAGACCCAGTACTTC
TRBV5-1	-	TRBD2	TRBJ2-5	CASSQAGGNQETQYF	TGCGCCAGCAGCCAAGCGGGGGGCAATCAAGAGACCCAGTACTTC
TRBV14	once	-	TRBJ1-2	CASSQDRCGNYGYTF	TGTGCCAGCAGCCAAGATCGATGCGGGAACTATGGCTACACCTTC
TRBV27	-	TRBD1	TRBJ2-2	CASGQGIGNTGELFF	TGTGCCAGCGGACAGGGAATAGGGAACACCGGGGAGCTGTTTTTC